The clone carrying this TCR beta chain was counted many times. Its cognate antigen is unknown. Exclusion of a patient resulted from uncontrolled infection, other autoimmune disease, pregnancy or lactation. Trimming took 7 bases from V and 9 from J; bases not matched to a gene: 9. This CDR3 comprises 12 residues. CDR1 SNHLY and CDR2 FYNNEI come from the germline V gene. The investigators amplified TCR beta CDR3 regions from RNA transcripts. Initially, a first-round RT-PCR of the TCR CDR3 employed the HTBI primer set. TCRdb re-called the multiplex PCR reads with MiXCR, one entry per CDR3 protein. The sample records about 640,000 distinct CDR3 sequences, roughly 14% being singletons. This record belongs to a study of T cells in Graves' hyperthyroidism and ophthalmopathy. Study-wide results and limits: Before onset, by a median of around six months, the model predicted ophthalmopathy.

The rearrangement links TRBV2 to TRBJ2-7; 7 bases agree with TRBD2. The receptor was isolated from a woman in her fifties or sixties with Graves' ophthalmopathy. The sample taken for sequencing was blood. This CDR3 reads CASKERDLTQYF. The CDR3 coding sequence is TGTGCCAGCAAGGAGCGGGATTTAACGCAGTACTTC. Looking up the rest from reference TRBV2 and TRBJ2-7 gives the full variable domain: EPEVTQTPSHQVTQMGQEVILRCVPISNHLYFYWYRQILGQKVEFLVSFYNNEISEKSEIFDDQFSVERPDGSNFTLKIRSTKLEDSAMYFCASKERDLTQYFGPGTRLTVT.